The rows below give T cell receptor beta chains drawn from one sample of a study of blood T cell repertoires in COVID-19. TCRdb's copy holds only in-frame clones and misses some; the assay was immunoSEQ multiplex PCR. The data contain more than 350,000 clones, more than 80% of them singletons. Sequenced sample: PBMCs or T cells enriched from blood (not recorded which). These receptors were obtained from a man between 18 and 29 years old who had recovered from COVID-19. CDR3s include the opening cysteine and the closing phenylalanine or tryptophan. The order of the fields is V gene, clone size, CDR3 length, D gene, J gene, CDR3 DNA, CDR3 protein. The D gene is left open where the match is weak. Clone size is given for some rows only: seen once, a few or many times, or a class if the clone is expanded.

>TRBV9|-|12|-|TRBJ2-3
TGTGCCAGCAGCGTAGGAAGCAATACGCAGTATTTT
CASSVGSNTQYF
>TRBV12-5|-|17|TRBD1|TRBJ2-2
TGTGCTAGTGGTTTGGTACGGGACAGCTTTTTTACAGGGGAGCTGTTTTTT
CASGLVRDSFFTGELFF
>TRBV28|-|13|-|TRBJ1-1
TGTGCCAGCGAGACATATTCGAACACTGAAGCTTTCTTT
CASETYSNTEAFF
>TRBV7-8|-|14|-|TRBJ2-1
TGTGCCAGCAGCTTATATCCGGGTTCCAATGAGCAGTTCTTC
CASSLYPGSNEQFF
>TRBV18|-|15|TRBD1|TRBJ1-2
TGTGCCAGCTCAGAAACAGGGGGCGCCGACTATGGCTACACCTTC
CASSETGGADYGYTF
>TRBV18|-|17|TRBD1|TRBJ2-2
TGTGCCAGCTCACCCGGGACAGATGAGCTGAACACCGGGGAGCTGTTTTTT
CASSPGTDELNTGELFF
>TRBV18|-|14|-|TRBJ1-6
TGTGCCAGCTCACGAGAAGAAACAGGTACCCTCTTCCACTTT
CASSREETGTLFHF
>TRBV5-6|-|18|-|TRBJ2-3
TGTGCCAGCAGCTTGGCGTACTTGGGGCCTGCTAGCACAGATACGCAGTATTTT
CASSLAYLGPASTDTQYF
>TRBV9|-|14|TRBD1|TRBJ1-4
TGTGCCAGCTCCCGACAGGGGAAGGATGAAAAACTGTTTTTT
CASSRQGKDEKLFF
>TRBV9|-|15|TRBD2|TRBJ2-5
TGTGCCAGCAGCGTAGGGCTAGCGGAGGGAGAGACCCAGTACTTC
CASSVGLAEGETQYF
>TRBV15|-|19|-|TRBJ2-1
TGTGCCACCAGCAGGGAGCTACCTCAAGCGGCGGTGGACTACAATGAGCAGTTCTTC
CATSRELPQAAVDYNEQFF
>TRBV10-3|-|18|TRBD2|TRBJ2-3
TGTGCCATCAGTGACCCGGGACTAGCGGTCACTAGCACAGATACGCAGTATTTT
CAISDPGLAVTSTDTQYF
>TRBV3-1/TRBV3-2|-|15|-|TRBJ1-1
TGTGCCAGCAGCCAAGATTTGGGAGGGCGCGGTGAAGCTTTCTTT
CASSQDLGGRGEAFF
>TRBV2|-|13|TRBD2|TRBJ2-1
TGTGCCAGCAGCGATCCGACTAGCGATGAGCAGTTCTTC
CASSDPTSDEQFF
>TRBV5-1|-|16|-|TRBJ1-3
TGCGCCAGCAGCTTGATGGGGCAGAACTCTGGAAACACCATATATTTT
CASSLMGQNSGNTIYF
>TRBV25-1|-|13|-|TRBJ1-2
TGTGCCAGCAGTGAAGGACAGAACTATGGCTACACCTTC
CASSEGQNYGYTF
>TRBV2|-|11|-|TRBJ2-3
TGTGCCAGCATGAGGGAAGATACGCAGTATTTT
CASMREDTQYF
>TRBV27|-|12|TRBD1|TRBJ1-5
TGTGCCAGCAGGGACAGGGATCAGCCCCAGCATTTT
CASRDRDQPQHF
>TRBV7-3|-|15|TRBD2|TRBJ2-1
TGTGCCAGCAGCTTCGGTCTAGCGGGTTACAATGAGCAGTTCTTC
CASSFGLAGYNEQFF
>TRBV5-4|-|17|TRBD2|TRBJ2-2
TGTGCCAGCAGCACGGGACTAGCGGGGGCCAACACCGGGGAGCTGTTTTTT
CASSTGLAGANTGELFF
>TRBV5-1|-|13|-|TRBJ1-4
TGCGCCAGCAGCTTGGCCGGGGATGAAAAACTGTTTTTT
CASSLAGDEKLFF
>TRBV6-4|-|16|-|TRBJ2-6
TGTGCCAGCTGGGCCAGCGGACCCTCGGGGGCCAACGTCCTGACTTTC
CASWASGPSGANVLTF
>TRBV9|-|14|-|TRBJ1-1
TGTGCCAGCAGCCGAAATCGCGGGGGGACTGAAGCTTTCTTT
CASSRNRGGTEAFF
>TRBV24-1|-|16|-|TRBJ2-5
TGTGCCACCAGTGATTCCATAGACAGGGGCGGGGGGACCCAGTACTTC
CATSDSIDRGGGTQYF
>TRBV7-2|once|15|TRBD2|TRBJ2-3
TGTGCCAGCAGCCTACGTCGCGGGAGGGTTAGTACGCAGTATTTT
CASSLRRGRVSTQYF
>TRBV19|-|17|TRBD1|TRBJ1-1
TGTGCCAGTAGTATAGCGGGACAGGGGAGGGGAAACACTGAAGCTTTCTTT
CASSIAGQGRGNTEAFF
>TRBV7-9|-|12|-|TRBJ1-5
TGTGCCAGCAGCTTAGATGGCGGGGCCCAGCATTTT
CASSLDGGAQHF
>TRBV13|-|15|TRBD1|TRBJ1-3
TGTGCCAGCAGCCGAACAGGGGCCTCTGGAAACACCATATATTTT
CASSRTGASGNTIYF
>TRBV5-1|-|16|TRBD2|TRBJ2-1
TGCGCCAGCAGCTTTGTACCAGCGGGGGGCTACAATGAGCAGTTCTTC
CASSFVPAGGYNEQFF
>TRBV6-5|-|16|TRBD2|TRBJ2-2
TGTGCCAGCAGTTCCGGGAGCGGGGTGGACACCGGGGAGCTGTTTTTT
CASSSGSGVDTGELFF
>TRBV5-4|-|14|-|TRBJ2-3
TGTGCCAGCGGAGTAGGCCAGAGAACAGATACGCAGTATTTT
CASGVGQRTDTQYF
>TRBV28|-|15|TRBD1|TRBJ1-1
TGTGCCAGCAGTTCCGGGGACAGGGGAGGTACTGAAGCTTTCTTT
CASSSGDRGGTEAFF
>TRBV7-9|-|16|TRBD2|TRBJ2-1
TGTGCCAGCAGCCGACTAGCGGCCGAGGGGTACAATGAGCAGTTCTTC
CASSRLAAEGYNEQFF
>TRBV5-8|-|15|TRBD1|TRBJ2-1
TGTGCCAGCAGCTTTGGACAGGGGTCGGGCAATGAGCAGTTCTTC
CASSFGQGSGNEQFF
>TRBV28|-|17|TRBD2|TRBJ2-3
TGTGCCAGTCGAGAGACGGGACTAGCGGGACGCACAGATACGCAGTATTTT
CASRETGLAGRTDTQYF
>TRBV5-1|-|16|-|TRBJ2-6
TGCGCCAGCAGCTTGAGGCAGGGCTCTGGGGCCAACGTCCTGACTTTC
CASSLRQGSGANVLTF